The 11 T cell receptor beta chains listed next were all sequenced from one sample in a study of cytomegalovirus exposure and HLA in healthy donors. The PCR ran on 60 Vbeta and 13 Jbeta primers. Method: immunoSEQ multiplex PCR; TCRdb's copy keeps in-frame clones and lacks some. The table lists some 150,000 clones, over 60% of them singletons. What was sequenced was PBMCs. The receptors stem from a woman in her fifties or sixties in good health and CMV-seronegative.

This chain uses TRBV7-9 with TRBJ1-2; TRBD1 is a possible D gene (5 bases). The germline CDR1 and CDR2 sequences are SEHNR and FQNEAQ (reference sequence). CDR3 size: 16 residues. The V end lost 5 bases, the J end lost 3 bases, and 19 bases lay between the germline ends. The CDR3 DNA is TGTGCCAGCAGCACCGACGGGGGGGGTATGGACTATGGCTACACCTTC. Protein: CASSTDGGGMDYGYTF.

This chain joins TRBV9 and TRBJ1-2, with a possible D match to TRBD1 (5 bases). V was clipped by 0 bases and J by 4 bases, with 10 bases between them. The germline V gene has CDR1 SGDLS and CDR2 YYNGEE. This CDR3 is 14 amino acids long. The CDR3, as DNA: TGTGCCAGCAGCGTAGCCCCTGACAGCTATGGCTACACCTTC. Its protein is CASSVAPDSYGYTF. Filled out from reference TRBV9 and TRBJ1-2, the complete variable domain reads DSGVTQTPKHLITATGQRVTLRCSPRSGDLSVYWYQQSLDQGLQFLIQYYNGEERAKGNILERFSAQQFPDLHSELNLSSLELGDSALYFCASSVAPDSYGYTFGSGTRLTVV.

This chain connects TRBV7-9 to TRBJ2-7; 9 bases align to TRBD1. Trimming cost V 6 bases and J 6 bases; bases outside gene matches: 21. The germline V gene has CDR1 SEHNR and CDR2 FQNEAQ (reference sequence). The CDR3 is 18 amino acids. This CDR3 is CASSQLGTPGTGRLEQYF. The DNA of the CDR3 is TGTGCCAGCAGTCAATTAGGGACACCCGGGACAGGGCGTCTCGAGCAGTACTTC.

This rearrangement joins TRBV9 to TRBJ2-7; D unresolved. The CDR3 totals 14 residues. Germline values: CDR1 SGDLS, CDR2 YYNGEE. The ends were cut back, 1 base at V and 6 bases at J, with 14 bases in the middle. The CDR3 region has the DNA TGTGCCAGCAGCGTATCCTGGGCCTCCGGCGAGCAGTACTTC. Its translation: CASSVSWASGEQYF.

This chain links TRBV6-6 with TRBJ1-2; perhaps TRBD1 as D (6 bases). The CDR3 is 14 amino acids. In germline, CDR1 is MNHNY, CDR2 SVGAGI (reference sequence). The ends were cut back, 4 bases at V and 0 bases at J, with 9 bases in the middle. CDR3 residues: CASSFEGANYGYTF. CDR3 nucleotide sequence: TGTGCCAGCAGTTTTGAGGGGGCTAACTATGGCTACACCTTC.

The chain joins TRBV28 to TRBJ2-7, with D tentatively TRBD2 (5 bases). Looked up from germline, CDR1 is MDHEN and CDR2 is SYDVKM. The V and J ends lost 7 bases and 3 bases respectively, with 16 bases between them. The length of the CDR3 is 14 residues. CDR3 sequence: CASTDPGESYEQYF. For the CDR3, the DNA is TGTGCCAGCACCGACCCCGGGGAAAGCTACGAGCAGTACTTC.

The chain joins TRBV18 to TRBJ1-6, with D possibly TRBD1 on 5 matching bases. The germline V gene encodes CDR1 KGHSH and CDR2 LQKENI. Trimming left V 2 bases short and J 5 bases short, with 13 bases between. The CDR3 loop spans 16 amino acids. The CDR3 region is CASSPAPRGNNSPLHF. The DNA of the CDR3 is TGTGCCAGCTCACCAGCCCCTCGGGGGAATAATTCACCCCTCCACTTT.

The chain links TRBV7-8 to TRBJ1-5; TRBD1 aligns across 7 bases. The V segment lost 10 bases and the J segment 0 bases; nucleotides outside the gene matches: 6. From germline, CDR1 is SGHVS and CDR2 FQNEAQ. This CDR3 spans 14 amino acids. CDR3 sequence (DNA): TGTGCCACCCAGGGGGGATATAGCAATCAGCCCCAGCATTTT. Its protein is CATQGGYSNQPQHF.

The CDR3 protein is CASRPQGYSGNTIYF. The CDR3 region has the DNA TGTGCCAGCAGGCCACAGGGTTACTCTGGAAACACCATATATTTT. This chain links TRBV6-6 with TRBJ1-3, with D maybe TRBD1 (6 bases). The CDR3 sequence is 15 residues long. Looked up from germline, CDR1 is MNHNY and CDR2 is SVGAGI (reference sequence). V was trimmed by 6 bases and J by 0 bases, leaving 12 bases between them.

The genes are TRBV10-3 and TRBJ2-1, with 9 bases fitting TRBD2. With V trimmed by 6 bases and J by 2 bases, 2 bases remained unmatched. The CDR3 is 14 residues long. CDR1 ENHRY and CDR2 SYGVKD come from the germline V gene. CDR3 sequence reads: CAIRASGAYNEQFF. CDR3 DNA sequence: TGTGCCATCAGAGCTAGCGGGGCCTACAATGAGCAGTTCTTC.

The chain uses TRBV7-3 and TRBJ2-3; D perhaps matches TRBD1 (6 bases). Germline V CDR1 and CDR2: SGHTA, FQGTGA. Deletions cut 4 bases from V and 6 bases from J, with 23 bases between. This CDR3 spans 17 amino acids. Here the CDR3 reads CASSSLPTGDLRDTQYF. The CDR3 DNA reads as TGTGCCAGCAGCTCCCTCCCGACAGGCGACCTACGGGATACGCAGTATTTT.